This T cell receptor (beta chain) was profiled in a study of vaccination and CD4 T cells after COVID-19. Documented time point: late sampling 161 to 241 days after vaccination in a few convalescent patients. Points from the study as a whole: Among convalescent patients, a median around 85% of reactive clones emerged only after vaccination.

In regard to this clonotype: Its specificity is unknown.

One entry per CDR3 protein results from TCRdb running MiXCR on the PCR reads. Here the sample spans some 26,000 distinct CDR3 sequences, 51% being singletons. CDR3 length: 20 amino acids. The V and J ends lost 5 bases and 8 bases, in that order; junction bases with no gene match: 19. The germline gives CDR1 SGHVS, CDR2 FQNEAQ. The V gene is TRBV7-8, the J gene TRBJ2-1; TRBD2 agrees at 15 bases. This receptor was obtained from a human donor who had recovered from COVID-19. The specimen was CD4+ T cells from blood, collected about 7 months after SARS-CoV-2 vaccination. CDR3 region: CASSPRPAGTSGRPGDEQFF. In DNA, the CDR3 is TGTGCCAGCAGCCCTAGGCCGGCCGGGACTAGCGGGAGGCCGGGGGATGAGCAGTTCTTC.